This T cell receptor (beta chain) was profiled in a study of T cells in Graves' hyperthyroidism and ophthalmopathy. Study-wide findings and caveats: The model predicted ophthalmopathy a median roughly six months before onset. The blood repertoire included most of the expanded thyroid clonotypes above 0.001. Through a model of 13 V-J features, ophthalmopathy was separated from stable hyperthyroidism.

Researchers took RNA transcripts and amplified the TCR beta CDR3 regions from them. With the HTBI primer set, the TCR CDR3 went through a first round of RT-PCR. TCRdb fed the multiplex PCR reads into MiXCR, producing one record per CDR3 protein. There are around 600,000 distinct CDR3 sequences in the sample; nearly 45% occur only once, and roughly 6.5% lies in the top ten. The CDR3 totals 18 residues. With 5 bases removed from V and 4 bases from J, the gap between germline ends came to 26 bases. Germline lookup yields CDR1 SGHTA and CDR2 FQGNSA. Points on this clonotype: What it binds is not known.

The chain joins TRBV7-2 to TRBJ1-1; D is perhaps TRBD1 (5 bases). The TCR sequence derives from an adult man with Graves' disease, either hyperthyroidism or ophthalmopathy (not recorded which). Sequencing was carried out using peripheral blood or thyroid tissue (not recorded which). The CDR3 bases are TGTGCCAGCAGCCAAGTCTCTGGGATTGGTCAGGGAGGCACTGAAGCTTTCTTT. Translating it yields CASSQVSGIGQGGTEAFF.